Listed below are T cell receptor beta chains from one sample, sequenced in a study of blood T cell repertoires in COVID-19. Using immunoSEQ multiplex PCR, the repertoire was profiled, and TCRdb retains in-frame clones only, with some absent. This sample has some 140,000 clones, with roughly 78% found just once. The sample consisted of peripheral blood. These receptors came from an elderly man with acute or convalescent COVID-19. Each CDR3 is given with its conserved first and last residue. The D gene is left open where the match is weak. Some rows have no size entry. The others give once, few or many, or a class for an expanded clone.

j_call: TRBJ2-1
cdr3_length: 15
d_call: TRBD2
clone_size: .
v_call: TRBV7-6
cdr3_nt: TGTGCCAGCAGCCTGACTAGCAGTTTATACAATGAGCAGTTCTTC
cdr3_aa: CASSLTSSLYNEQFF

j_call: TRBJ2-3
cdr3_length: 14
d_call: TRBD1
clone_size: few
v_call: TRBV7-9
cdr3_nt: TGTGCCAGCAGCCGGGACAGGGGCCACGATACGCAGTATTTT
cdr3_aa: CASSRDRGHDTQYF

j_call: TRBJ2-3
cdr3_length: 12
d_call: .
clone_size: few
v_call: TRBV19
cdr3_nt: TGTGCCAGTAGTATCGGTTTAGATACGCAGTATTTT
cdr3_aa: CASSIGLDTQYF

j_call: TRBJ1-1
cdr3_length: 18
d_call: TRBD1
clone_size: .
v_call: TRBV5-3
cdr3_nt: TGTGCCAGAAGCGCCAGGACCCCAGGGGGCCAGGGGTACACTGAAGCTTTCTTT
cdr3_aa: CARSARTPGGQGYTEAFF

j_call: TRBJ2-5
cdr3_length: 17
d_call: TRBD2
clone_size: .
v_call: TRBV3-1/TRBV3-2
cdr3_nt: TGTGCCAGCAGGCCGCCACTTCGGACTAGCGGTCAAGAGACCCAGTACTTC
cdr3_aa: CASRPPLRTSGQETQYF

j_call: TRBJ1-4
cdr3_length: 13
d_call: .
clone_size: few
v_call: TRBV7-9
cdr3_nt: TGTGCCAGCAGCTTCCAGGGCGGTGAAAAACTGTTTTTT
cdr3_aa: CASSFQGGEKLFF

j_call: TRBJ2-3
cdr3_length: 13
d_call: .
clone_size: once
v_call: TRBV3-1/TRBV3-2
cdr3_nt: TGTGCCAGCAGCCAAGATCTCTTCGGTACGCAGTATTTT
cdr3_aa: CASSQDLFGTQYF

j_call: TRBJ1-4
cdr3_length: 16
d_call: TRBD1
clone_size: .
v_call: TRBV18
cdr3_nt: TGTGCCAGCTCACCATTCACAGGGGACACTAATGAAAAACTGTTTTTT
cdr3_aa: CASSPFTGDTNEKLFF

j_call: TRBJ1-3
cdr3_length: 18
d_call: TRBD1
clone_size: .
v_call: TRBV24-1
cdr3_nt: TGTGCCACCAGTGATTTGGGACAGGTCCATGGGCTAGAAGACACCATATATTTT
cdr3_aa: CATSDLGQVHGLEDTIYF

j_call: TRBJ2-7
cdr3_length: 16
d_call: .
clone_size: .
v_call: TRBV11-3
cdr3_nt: TGTGCCAGCAGCCGACGCGGCAGTTTCATCTCCTACGAGCAGTACTTC
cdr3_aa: CASSRRGSFISYEQYF

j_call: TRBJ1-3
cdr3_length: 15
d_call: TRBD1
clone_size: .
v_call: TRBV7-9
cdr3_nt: TGTGCCAGCAGCTTAGCGACAGGGAATGGAAACACCATATATTTT
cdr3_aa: CASSLATGNGNTIYF

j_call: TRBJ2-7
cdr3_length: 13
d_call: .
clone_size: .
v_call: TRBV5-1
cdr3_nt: TGCGCCAGCAGCTTGGTTGGCAGCTACGAGCAGTACTTC
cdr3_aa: CASSLVGSYEQYF

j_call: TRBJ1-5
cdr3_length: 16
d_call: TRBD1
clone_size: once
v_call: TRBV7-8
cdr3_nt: TGTGCCAGCACCCTGGGGCGACAGGGCCTTAATCAGCCCCAGCATTTT
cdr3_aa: CASTLGRQGLNQPQHF

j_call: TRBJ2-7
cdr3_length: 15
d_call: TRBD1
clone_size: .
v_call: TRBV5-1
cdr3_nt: TGCGCCAGCAGCTCGGGGACAGGGGTTTCAGTTGAGCAGTACTTC
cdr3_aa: CASSSGTGVSVEQYF

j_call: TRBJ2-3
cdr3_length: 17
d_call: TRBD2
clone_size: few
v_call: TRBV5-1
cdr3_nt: TGCGCCAGCAGCGGAGCTAGCGGGGGGGCCGTAGGAGATACGCAGTATTTT
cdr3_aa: CASSGASGGAVGDTQYF

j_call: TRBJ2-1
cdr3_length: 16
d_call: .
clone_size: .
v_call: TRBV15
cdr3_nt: TGTGCCACCAGCAGAGATTTGGCTTACTCCTACAATGAGCAGTTCTTC
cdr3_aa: CATSRDLAYSYNEQFF

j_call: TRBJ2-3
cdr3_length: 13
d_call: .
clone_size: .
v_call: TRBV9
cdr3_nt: TGTGCCAGCAGCGGACGAGCGGAGGATACGCAGTATTTT
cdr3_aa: CASSGRAEDTQYF

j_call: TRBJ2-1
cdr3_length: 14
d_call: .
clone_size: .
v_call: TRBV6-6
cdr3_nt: TGTGCCAGCAGTTTCAATAGAGGGATCGATGAGCAGTTCTTC
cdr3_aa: CASSFNRGIDEQFF

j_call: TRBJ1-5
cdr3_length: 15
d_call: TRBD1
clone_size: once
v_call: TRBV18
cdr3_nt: TGTGCCAGCTCATACAGGGGGACGATTCGTCAGCCCCAGCATTTT
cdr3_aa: CASSYRGTIRQPQHF

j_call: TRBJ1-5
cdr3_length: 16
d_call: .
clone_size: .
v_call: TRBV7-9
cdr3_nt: TGTGCCAGCAGCTTAGTACGGGGTGAGAGCAATCAGCCCCAGCATTTT
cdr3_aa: CASSLVRGESNQPQHF

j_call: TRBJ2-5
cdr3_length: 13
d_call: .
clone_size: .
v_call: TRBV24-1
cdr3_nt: TGTGCCACCAGTGAGCCGGACCAAGAGACCCAGTACTTC
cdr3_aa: CATSEPDQETQYF

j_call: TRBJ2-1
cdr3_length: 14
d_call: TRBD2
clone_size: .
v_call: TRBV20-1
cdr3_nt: TGCAGTGCTAGTTTAGCGGGGGGGTCGGTTGAGCAGTTCTTC
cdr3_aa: CSASLAGGSVEQFF

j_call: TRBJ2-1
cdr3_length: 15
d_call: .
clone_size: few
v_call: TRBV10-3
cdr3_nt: TGTGCCATCTCACCAGCGGAATACAGCTACAATGAGCAGTTCTTC
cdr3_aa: CAISPAEYSYNEQFF

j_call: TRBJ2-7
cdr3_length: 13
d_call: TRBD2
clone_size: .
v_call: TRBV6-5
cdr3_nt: TGTGCCAGCACCAGCGGGGACTCCTACGAGCAGTACTTC
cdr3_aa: CASTSGDSYEQYF

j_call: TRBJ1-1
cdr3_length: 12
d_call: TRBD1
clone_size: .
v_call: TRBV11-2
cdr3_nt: TGTGCCAGCAGCCGCGGGACAGCCAAAGCTTTCTTT
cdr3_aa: CASSRGTAKAFF

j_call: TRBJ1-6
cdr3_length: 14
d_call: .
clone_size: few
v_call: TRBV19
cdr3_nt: TGTGCCAGTTCCGTTGGGAGGGACAATTCACCCCTCCACTTT
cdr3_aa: CASSVGRDNSPLHF

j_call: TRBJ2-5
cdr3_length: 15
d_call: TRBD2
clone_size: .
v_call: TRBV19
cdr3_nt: TGTGCCAGTAGTGGTTCGCGGGGGGTTTGGGAGACCCAGTACTTC
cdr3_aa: CASSGSRGVWETQYF

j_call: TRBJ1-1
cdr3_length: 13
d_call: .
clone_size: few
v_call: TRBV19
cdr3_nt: TGTGCCAGTAGTATACCGTGGACAGCAGAAGCTTTCTTT
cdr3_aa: CASSIPWTAEAFF

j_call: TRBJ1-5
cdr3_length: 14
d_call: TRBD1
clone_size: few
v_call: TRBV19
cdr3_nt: TGTGCCAGTAGTATTTTAGGACAGGGTCAGCCCCAGCATTTT
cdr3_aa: CASSILGQGQPQHF